This T cell receptor beta chain derives from a study of early T cells in non-severe SARS-CoV-2 infection (TCRdb year 2021). About the investigation overall: Bulk RNA from unsorted whole blood was used for TCR sequencing, so alpha and beta chains could not be paired. Study-wide findings and limitations: VDJdb matching was skewed toward anti-spike CD8 responses and likely underestimated virus-specific expansions by missing private and CD4 specificities.

The library was made by 5' RACE. For sequencing, a NextSeq 500 was employed. Unique molecular identifiers were attached to individual cDNA molecules in the TCR library protocol so that sequencing error and PCR bias could be corrected. Both TCR alpha and beta chains were sequenced, and tight co-correlation was observed between alpha and beta sequence abundances in each sample. The authors' analysis ran thus. Decombinator V4 was used to annotate the V gene, J gene and CDR3 of the TCR sequences. Expanded TCRs were defined as changing significantly between any two time points under a Poisson model with p below 0.0001. Abundances of TCRs were expressed as counts per million after normalisation to the total number of TCRs sequenced in each sample. A search of VDJdb, accessed on 1 November 2021, was run for TCRs annotated to CMV, EBV and SARS-CoV-2, with TCRs annotated for multiple antigens excluded. The public reads were quality trimmed at Q25 with fastp and then assembled into clones with MiXCR by TCRdb, keeping productive beta chains. Entries are consolidated by CDR3 protein sequence, retaining the most common genes and DNA. TCRdb's processing, not the authors' own work, is the source of the V and J calls. For this sample the table gives just under 65,000 distinct CDR3 sequences, of which about 6% were detected only once. Together, the top ten hold 3% to 3.5% of the sample.

This clonotype was seen more than once but under ten times. What antigen it recognizes has not been identified. Base qualities are not recorded, but no much larger clone differs from it by a single base. This was a case-control study nested in a cohort of healthcare workers in London, UK, who had nasopharyngeal swab PCR tests and blood samples taken every week. Healthcare workers were recruited during the week of the UK lockdown, between 23 and 31 March 2020, and followed weekly for up to 16 weeks. This TCR was sampled from an adult who was a healthcare worker with PCR-confirmed SARS-CoV-2 infection or an uninfected control (not recorded which). The sequencing used whole blood, collected at baseline.

The nucleotide sequence reads as follows: TGTGCCAGCAGTTACTCAGGCCGGATTCCGATCTACGAGCAGTACTTC. Its amino acids are CASSYSGRIPIYEQYF. The chain uses TRBV6-2 or TRBV6-3 and TRBJ2-7; a confident D gene designation cannot be given. V was cut back by 0 bases and J by 3 bases, leaving a gap of 15 bases between them. Taken from the germline V gene, the CDR1 and CDR2 loops are MNHEY and SVGEGT. Its CDR3 holds 16 amino acids, cysteine through phenylalanine. Of all the DNA, just the CDR3 is kept, 48 bases in frame from base 1.